This is a list of T cell receptor beta chains from one sample in a study of cytomegalovirus exposure and HLA in healthy donors. The table came from immunoSEQ multiplex PCR; TCRdb's copy has only in-frame clones and leaves some out. The sample includes roughly 100,000 clones, approximately 77% of them seen just once. Sequenced: PBMCs. These TCRs come from a middle-aged woman in good health and CMV-seronegative. Both conserved end residues are part of each CDR3. D genes are given only for firm matches. Not all rows give a size; the values are once, few, many and, for expanded clones, a class.

size	length	D	V	J	DNA	CDR3
few	17	.	TRBV4-1	TRBJ1-6	TGCGCCAGCAGCCAAGATGGGCCGGTGACCTATAATTCACCCCTCCACTTT	CASSQDGPVTYNSPLHF
.	15	TRBD1	TRBV5-4	TRBJ1-2	TGTGCCAGCAGCTGGGGACAGGGGGCTGGCTATGGCTACACCTTC	CASSWGQGAGYGYTF
.	13	.	TRBV19	TRBJ2-5	TGTGCCAGTAACCCCATCGGGCAAGAGACCCAGTACTTC	CASNPIGQETQYF
.	16	TRBD1	TRBV5-1	TRBJ2-7	TGCGCCAGCAGCCCCCGACAGGGCCTAAGCTCCTACGAGCAGTACTTC	CASSPRQGLSSYEQYF
.	14	.	TRBV6-4	TRBJ2-1	TGTGCCAGCAGTGTCGAGGTTTATGACAATGAGCAGTTCTTC	CASSVEVYDNEQFF
once	19	TRBD2	TRBV19	TRBJ2-5	TGTGCCAGTAGTAAAACTAGGACTAGCGGGGGGTTCGCCTTCGGGACCCAGTACTTC	CASSKTRTSGGFAFGTQYF
.	13	.	TRBV19	TRBJ1-5	TGTGCCAGTAGTATAGCGGCAGGGCAGCCCCAGCATTTT	CASSIAAGQPQHF
.	15	.	TRBV7-3	TRBJ2-1	TGTGCCAGCAGCTTAACGTCCCGGTTGGACAATGAGCAGTTCTTC	CASSLTSRLDNEQFF
.	15	.	TRBV7-2	TRBJ1-2	TGTGCCAGCAGCTTAGTCCGCGACAGGAACTATGGCTACACCTTC	CASSLVRDRNYGYTF
.	11	.	TRBV7-2	TRBJ2-1	TGTGCCAGCAGCTTAGCAGCGGAGCAGTTCTTC	CASSLAAEQFF
.	12	TRBD1	TRBV29-1	TRBJ1-1	TGCAGCTGGGGGACAGTGCCCACTGAAGCTTTCTTT	CSWGTVPTEAFF
.	14	.	TRBV19	TRBJ1-3	TGTGCCAGTAGACCACCCGGCTCTGGAAACACCATATATTTT	CASRPPGSGNTIYF
.	16	.	TRBV7-2	TRBJ1-1	TGTGCCAGCAGCTTAGCGGGGGGGCTAGTTGGCACTGAAGCTTTCTTT	CASSLAGGLVGTEAFF
.	15	TRBD1	TRBV5-8	TRBJ2-3	TGTGCCAGCAGCTTCAGGGGGCGCGGCACAGATACGCAGTATTTT	CASSFRGRGTDTQYF
.	13	.	TRBV6-6	TRBJ1-1	TGTGCCAGCAGAGGAGTGGAGAACACTGAAGCTTTCTTT	CASRGVENTEAFF
.	15	.	TRBV15	TRBJ1-2	TGTGCCACCAGCAGAGTCGCGGGCACGCTGGGTGGCTACACCTTC	CATSRVAGTLGGYTF
.	18	TRBD2	TRBV7-6	TRBJ2-3	TGTGCCAGCAGCCCGATTCTGGCGGGGGGGCGAGACACAGATACGCAGTATTTT	CASSPILAGGRDTDTQYF
.	15	.	TRBV2	TRBJ2-5	TGTGCCAGCAGTGTCCCCCTTCGACACGCGGAGACCCAGTACTTC	CASSVPLRHAETQYF
.	14	.	TRBV4-3	TRBJ1-5	TGCGCCAGCAGCCTCCGGACAGATCACCAGCCCCAGCATTTT	CASSLRTDHQPQHF
.	15	TRBD1	TRBV27	TRBJ2-7	TGTGCCAGCAGTCCCATAGGGACAGTATCCTACGAGCAGTACTTC	CASSPIGTVSYEQYF
.	15	TRBD2	TRBV7-3	TRBJ2-5	TGTGCCAGCAGCTTACATCGCGGGGGCCAAGAGACCCAGTACTTC	CASSLHRGGQETQYF
few	15	TRBD1	TRBV6-5	TRBJ1-2	TGTGCCAGCAGATCCGGGACAGGGGTTGACTATGGCTACACCTTC	CASRSGTGVDYGYTF
.	16	TRBD1	TRBV19	TRBJ2-7	TGTGCCAGTAGTAGGGGATCGGGACAGGCCACGAGAGAGCAGTACTTC	CASSRGSGQATREQYF
.	15	.	TRBV4-2	TRBJ1-2	TGTGCCAGCAGCCAAGAGAGGAGGTACAGGGTCGGCTACACCTTC	CASSQERRYRVGYTF
few	14	TRBD1	TRBV10-3	TRBJ2-3	TGTGCCATCAGTGCAGGACAGGGGGGCGATACGCAGTATTTT	CAISAGQGGDTQYF
.	15	TRBD1	TRBV11-3	TRBJ2-2	TGTGCCAGCAGCGGCCCGGGACAGGTGATTGGGGAGCTGTTTTTT	CASSGPGQVIGELFF
.	14	.	TRBV18	TRBJ1-2	TGTGCCAGCTCACCACCAGGCAGGGAAGTTGGCTACACCTTC	CASSPPGREVGYTF
.	13	.	TRBV29-1	TRBJ2-1	TGCAGCGTGGTCCGGGACATACACAATGAGCAGTTCTTC	CSVVRDIHNEQFF
.	13	.	TRBV19	TRBJ1-2	TGTGCCAGTAACTCCGACAGGCCTTATGGCTACACCTTC	CASNSDRPYGYTF
.	14	.	TRBV19	TRBJ1-1	TGTGCCAGTAGTATCTCTGGGGGCGCGGACGAAGCTTTCTTT	CASSISGGADEAFF
once	19	.	TRBV6-1	TRBJ1-4	TGTGCCAGCAGTGAATCTTTGCGACAGACAAGCGCAACTAATGAAAAACTGTTTTTT	CASSESLRQTSATNEKLFF
.	13	.	TRBV25-1	TRBJ2-1	TGTGCCAGCAGATCGACAAACTACAATGAGCAGTTCTTC	CASRSTNYNEQFF
.	16	TRBD1	TRBV4-3	TRBJ1-3	TGCGCCAGCAGCGGGTTCACACAGGGGGCTGGAAACACCATATATTTT	CASSGFTQGAGNTIYF
few	13	.	TRBV6-5	TRBJ2-4	TGTGCCAGCAGTGCCGGGGAACGAAACATTCAGTACTTC	CASSAGERNIQYF
.	15	.	TRBV6-6	TRBJ2-7	TGTGCCAGCAGTTACTCCTCATGGGGGCCCTACGAGCAGTACTTC	CASSYSSWGPYEQYF
.	14	.	TRBV5-1	TRBJ1-1	TGCGCCAGCAACGGACAGCCGACCAACACTGAAGCTTTCTTT	CASNGQPTNTEAFF
.	14	.	TRBV10-3	TRBJ1-2	TGTGCCACCTACAGGTCCAACTCGAGGTATGGCTACACCTTC	CATYRSNSRYGYTF
.	13	.	TRBV18	TRBJ1-5	TGTGCCAGCTCACCGCGCCTGGATCAGCCCCAGCATTTT	CASSPRLDQPQHF
.	11	.	TRBV29-1	TRBJ1-1	TGCAGCGTTCCTTCGGGCACTGAAGCTTTCTTT	CSVPSGTEAFF
.	14	.	TRBV7-2	TRBJ2-7	TGTGCCAGCAGCTTAGCCAGGGGCGCTTACGAGCAGTACTTC	CASSLARGAYEQYF
.	13	TRBD1	TRBV5-3	TRBJ1-6	TGTGCCAGAAGCAGGGGGCATTATTCACCCCTCCACTTT	CARSRGHYSPLHF
.	18	TRBD1	TRBV29-1	TRBJ1-2	TGCAGCGTTGAGGTTCCGGGACAGGGGGCGCGTGGGAACTATGGCTACACCTTC	CSVEVPGQGARGNYGYTF
few	18	.	TRBV28	TRBJ2-7	TGTGCCAGCAGACCTGAGTACCCCCTAGGCCTGGATTCCTACGAGCAGTACTTC	CASRPEYPLGLDSYEQYF
.	14	TRBD1	TRBV18	TRBJ1-2	TGTGCCAGCACAAAGGGGGCTCGGGACTATGGCTACACCTTC	CASTKGARDYGYTF
.	12	.	TRBV7-6	TRBJ2-5	TGTGCCAGCAGCCATATAGCGGAGACCCAGTACTTC	CASSHIAETQYF
.	15	.	TRBV6-5	TRBJ1-4	TGTGCCAGCAGTTACAGTGGTCAGGGAAGGGAAAAACTGTTTTTT	CASSYSGQGREKLFF
.	13	.	TRBV5-1	TRBJ1-2	TGCGCCAGCAGCTCCGGACAGTTATATGGCTACACCTTC	CASSSGQLYGYTF
few	14	TRBD1	TRBV5-1	TRBJ1-1	TGCGCCAGCAGCTGGGACAGGGGAAACACTGAAGCTTTCTTT	CASSWDRGNTEAFF
.	14	.	TRBV2	TRBJ1-1	TGTGCCAGCCGATCAATGACACCGAACACTGAAGCTTTCTTT	CASRSMTPNTEAFF